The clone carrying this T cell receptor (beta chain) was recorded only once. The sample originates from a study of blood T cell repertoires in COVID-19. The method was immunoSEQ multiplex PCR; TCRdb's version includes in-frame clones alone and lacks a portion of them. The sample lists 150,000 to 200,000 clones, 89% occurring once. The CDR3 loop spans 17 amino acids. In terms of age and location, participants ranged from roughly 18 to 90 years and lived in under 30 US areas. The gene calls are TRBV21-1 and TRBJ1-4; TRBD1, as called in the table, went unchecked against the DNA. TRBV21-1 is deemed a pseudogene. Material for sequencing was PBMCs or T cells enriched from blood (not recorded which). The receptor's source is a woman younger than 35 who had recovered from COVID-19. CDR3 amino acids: CASSKERGSATNEKLFF. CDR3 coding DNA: TGTGCCAGCAGCAAAGAAAGGGGATCTGCAACTAATGAAAAACTGTTTTTT.